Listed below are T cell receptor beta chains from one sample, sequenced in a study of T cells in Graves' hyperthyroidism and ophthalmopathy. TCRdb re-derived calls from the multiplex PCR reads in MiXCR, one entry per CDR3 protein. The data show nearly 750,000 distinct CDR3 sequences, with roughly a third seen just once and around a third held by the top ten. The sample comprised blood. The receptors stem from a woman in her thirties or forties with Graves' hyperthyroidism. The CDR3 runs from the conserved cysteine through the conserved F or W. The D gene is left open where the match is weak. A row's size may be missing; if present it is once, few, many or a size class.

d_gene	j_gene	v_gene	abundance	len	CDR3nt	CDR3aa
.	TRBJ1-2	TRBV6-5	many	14	TGTGCCAGCAGTTACTCAACAGCTAACTATGGCTACACCTTC	CASSYSTANYGYTF
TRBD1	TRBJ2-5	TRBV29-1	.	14	TGCAGCGGTATACAGGGGGCAGCGGTAGAGACCCAGTACTTC	CSGIQGAAVETQYF
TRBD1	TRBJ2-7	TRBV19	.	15	TGTGCCAGTAGTACGCCGGGACAGGGGGACTACGAGCAGTACTTC	CASSTPGQGDYEQYF
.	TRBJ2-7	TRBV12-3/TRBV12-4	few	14	TGTGCCAGCACCTGGGGGGCGGAATCCCACGAGCAGTACTTC	CASTWGAESHEQYF
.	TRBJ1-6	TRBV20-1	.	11	TGCAGTGCTAGCACAGGGTTGGTCCTCCACTTT	CSASTGLVLHF
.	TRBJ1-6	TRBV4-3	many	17	TGCGCCAGCAGCCAAATCGTCGGGGATCGGGCGGGTTCACCCCTCCACTTT	CASSQIVGDRAGSPLHF
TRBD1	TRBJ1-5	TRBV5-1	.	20	TGCGCCAGCAGCCTGACAGGGAACACCGGGGGGACTGGCTGGAATCAGCCCCAGCATTTT	CASSLTGNTGGTGWNQPQHF
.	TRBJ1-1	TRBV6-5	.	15	TGTGCCAGCAGTTACTCGAGGATCGGAGGAACTGAAGCTTTCTTT	CASSYSRIGGTEAFF
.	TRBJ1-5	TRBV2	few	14	TGTGCCAGCAGTGTAGAGCAGGGAAGTCAGCCCCAGCATTTT	CASSVEQGSQPQHF
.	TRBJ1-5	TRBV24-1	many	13	TGTGCCACCTCCCCGGGTGGCAATCAGCCCCAGCATTTT	CATSPGGNQPQHF
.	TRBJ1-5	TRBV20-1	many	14	TGCAGTGCTAGTGTGAACAGGGCAAATCAGCCCCAGCATTTT	CSASVNRANQPQHF
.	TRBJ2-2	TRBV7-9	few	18	TGTGCCAGCAGCCATCCTGAAGGGACCCTAAGGAACACCGGGGAGCTGTTTTTT	CASSHPEGTLRNTGELFF
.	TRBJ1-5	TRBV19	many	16	TGTGCCAGTAGTCTCTATTCGGGGCTTGGAGGTCAGCCCCAGCATTTT	CASSLYSGLGGQPQHF
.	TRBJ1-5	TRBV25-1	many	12	TGTGCCAGCAGTGAAAGGGACCAGCCCCAGCATTTT	CASSERDQPQHF
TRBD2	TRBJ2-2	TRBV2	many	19	TGTGCCAGCTCACTCCCGGGACTAGTTTTTCCTCGTGGTGGCGGGGAGCTGTTTTTT	CASSLPGLVFPRGGGELFF
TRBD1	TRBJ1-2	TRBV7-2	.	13	TGTGCCAGCAGCCCCTCCGGGACAGGAGGCTACACCTTC	CASSPSGTGGYTF
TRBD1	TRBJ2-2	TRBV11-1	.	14	TGTGCCAGCAGCTCAGACAGGGTGGCGGGGGAGCTGTTTTTT	CASSSDRVAGELFF
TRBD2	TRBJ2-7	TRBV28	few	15	TGTGCCAGCAGTATTAGCGGGAGAGGGGCCTACGAGCAGTACTTC	CASSISGRGAYEQYF
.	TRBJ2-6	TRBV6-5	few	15	TGTGCCAGCAGTTACTCCGGGGCTGGGGCCAACGTCCTGACTTTC	CASSYSGAGANVLTF
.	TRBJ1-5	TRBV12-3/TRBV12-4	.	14	TGTGCCAGCAGTTTGAAGGTCCGGGGTCAGCCCCAGCATTTT	CASSLKVRGQPQHF
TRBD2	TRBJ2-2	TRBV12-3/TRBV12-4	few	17	TGTGCCAGCAGTCCTAGACCGGGACTAGCTTCCACCGGGGAGCTGTTTTTT	CASSPRPGLASTGELFF
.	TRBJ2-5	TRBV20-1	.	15	TGCAGTGCTCGTCCTGGTGGGGGTTCCCAAGAGACCCAGTACTTC	CSARPGGGSQETQYF
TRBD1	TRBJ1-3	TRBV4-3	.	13	TGCGCCAGCAGCCAAGAGACAGGGAACACCATATATTTT	CASSQETGNTIYF
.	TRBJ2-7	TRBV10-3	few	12	TGTGCCATCAGTGTAAGCTTGTACGAGCAGTACTTC	CAISVSLYEQYF
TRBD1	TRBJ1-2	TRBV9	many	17	TGTGCCAGCAGCGTTGGGGGACAGGGTTCCAGTAACTATGGCTACACCTTC	CASSVGGQGSSNYGYTF
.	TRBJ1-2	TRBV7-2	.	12	TGTGCCAGCAGCTTAGTACAGTTTGGCTACACCTTC	CASSLVQFGYTF
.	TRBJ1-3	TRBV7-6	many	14	TGTGCCAGCAGCCCCACAGTCTCTGGAAACACCATATATTTT	CASSPTVSGNTIYF
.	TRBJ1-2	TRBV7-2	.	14	TGTGCCAGCAGCCCTTTAGGGCAGGGGTATGGCTACACCTTC	CASSPLGQGYGYTF
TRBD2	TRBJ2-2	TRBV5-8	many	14	TGTGCCAGCTCGGCGGGAGGTCAGACCGGGGAGCTGTTTTTT	CASSAGGQTGELFF
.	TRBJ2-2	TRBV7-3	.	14	TGTGCCAGCAGCCAAGAAGGTGGGGCCGGGGAGCTGTTTTTT	CASSQEGGAGELFF
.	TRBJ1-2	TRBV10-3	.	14	TGTGCCAGCAGTAAGGGGATGACTGGAAATAGCTACACCTTC	CASSKGMTGNSYTF
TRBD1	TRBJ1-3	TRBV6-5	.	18	TGTGCCAGCAGTTACTCCCATGGAGGGGGCGCGGAAGGAAACACCATATATTTT	CASSYSHGGGAEGNTIYF
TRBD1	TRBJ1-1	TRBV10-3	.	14	TGTGCCATCAGTTCCGGACAGGGGAACACTGAAGCTTTCTTT	CAISSGQGNTEAFF
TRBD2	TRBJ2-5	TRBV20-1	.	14	TGCAGTTTACAGCCTAGCGGGAGTCAAGAGACCCAGTACTTC	CSLQPSGSQETQYF
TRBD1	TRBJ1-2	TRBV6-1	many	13	TGTGCCAGCAGACCGGGACAGGGCCCTGGCTACACCTTC	CASRPGQGPGYTF
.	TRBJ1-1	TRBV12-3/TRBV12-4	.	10	TGTGCCAGCCAAGGAAGGGTGGCTTTCTTT	CASQGRVAFF
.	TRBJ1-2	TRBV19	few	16	TGTGCCAGTAGTATAGTTCCACAAGAGGGTTCTTATGGCTACACCTTC	CASSIVPQEGSYGYTF
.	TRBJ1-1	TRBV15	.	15	TGTGCCACCAGCAGTGATATCGGGGGTGACACTGAAGCTTTCTTT	CATSSDIGGDTEAFF
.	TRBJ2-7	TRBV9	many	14	TGTGCCAGCAGCCCCTCAATCGGTGGGTACGAGCAGTACTTC	CASSPSIGGYEQYF
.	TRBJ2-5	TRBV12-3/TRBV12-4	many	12	TGTGCCAGCAGCCATAGGGGCGAGACCCAGTACTTC	CASSHRGETQYF
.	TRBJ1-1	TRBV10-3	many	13	TGTGCCATCAGTGAGTCTGTGACTATCCCGACTTTCTTT	CAISESVTIPTFF
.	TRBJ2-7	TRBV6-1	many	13	TGTGCCAGCAGTGAGGGGGGAGCCTACGAGCAGTACTTC	CASSEGGAYEQYF
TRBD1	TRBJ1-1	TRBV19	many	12	TGTGCCACCTTGACAGGGGTGGGTGAAGCTTTCTTT	CATLTGVGEAFF
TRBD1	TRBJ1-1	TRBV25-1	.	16	TGTGCCAGCAGCCCCCGACCAACAGGGGTGAACACTGAAGCTTTCTTT	CASSPRPTGVNTEAFF